A single sample gave rise to the 29 T cell receptor beta chains below, sequenced in a study of control samples from healthy donors and cancer patients. Sequencing used immunoSEQ multiplex PCR; TCRdb keeps in-frame clones, though not all of them. The table records 150,000 to 200,000 clones, approximately 92% of them present only once. Input material: blood. These receptors all stem from a man between 18 and 35 years old in good health.

The J gene is TRBJ1-2, the V gene TRBV12-5; TRBD1 matches 9 bases. CDR1 and CDR2 (germline): LGHNT, FRNRAP. V was clipped by 8 bases and J by 2 bases; unmatched bases: 9. The length of the CDR3 is 15 residues. CDR3 protein: CASYFPGQGNYGYTF. As DNA, the CDR3 is TGTGCTAGTTATTTCCCGGGACAGGGCAACTATGGCTACACCTTC. Based on the CDR3 plus reference TRBV12-5 and TRBJ1-2, the full variable domain is DARVTQTPRHKVTEMGQEVTMRCQPILGHNTVFWYRQTMMQGLELLAYFRNRAPLDDSGMPKDRFSAEMPDATLATLKIQPSEPRDSAVYFCASYFPGQGNYGYTFGSGTRLTVV.

The gene calls are TRBV19 and TRBJ1-1; D is uncertain. V lost 3 bases and J 5 bases, leaving 13 bases between the germline ends. Per the germline V gene, CDR1 is LNHDA and CDR2 is SQIVND (reference sequence). The CDR3 has 14 residues. In nucleotides, the CDR3 is TGTGCCAGTAGTATTAGGGCCGTTGAGACTGAAGCTTTCTTT. Translation: CASSIRAVETEAFF.

CDR3 coding DNA: TGTGCCAGTAGCGGGACTAGCGGGGCCGGGGAGCTGTTTTTT. It specifies CASSGTSGAGELFF. J is TRBJ2-2 and V is TRBV19; 13 nucleotides align to TRBD2. The CDR3 runs to 14 residues. Trimming at V came to 6 bases and at J to 6 bases, leaving 1 base not matched to a gene. In germline, CDR1 is LNHDA, CDR2 SQIVND (reference sequence).

This chain connects TRBV25-1 to TRBJ1-4, with 7 nucleotides matching TRBD1. This CDR3 has 12 amino acids. V trimming: 7 bases; J trimming: 8 bases; junction bases outside the gene matches: 4. Germline CDR1 reads MGHDK; CDR2 reads SYGVNS. The CDR3: CASTGGTEKLFF. The CDR3 DNA is TGTGCCAGCACAGGGGGTACGGAAAAACTGTTTTTT.

The CDR3 sequence is CAWSVPPLNQPQHF. The CDR3 nucleotides read TGTGCCTGGAGTGTTCCCCCACTCAATCAGCCCCAGCATTTT. The rearrangement joins TRBV30 to TRBJ1-5; D call uncertain. Germline-derived CDR1 and CDR2 are GTSNPN and SVGIG (reference sequence). Trimming cost V 0 bases and J 3 bases, with 9 bases left between them. The CDR3 has 14 residues.

The CDR3 bases are TGTGCCAGCACCAAAGGGGACTCCACTTACGAGCAGTACTTC. It encodes CASTKGDSTYEQYF. This chain joins TRBV2 and TRBJ2-7; possibly TRBD2 for D (6 bases). CDR3 size: 14 residues. Trimming removed 7 bases at V and 4 bases at J, with 17 bases between. Germline CDR1 SNHLY, CDR2 FYNNEI.

This chain links TRBV5-1 with TRBJ2-1; D may correspond to TRBD1 or TRBD2 (5 bases each). The V end lost 2 bases, the J end lost 15 bases, and 15 bases lay between the germline ends. Germline V gene data show CDR1 as SGHRS and CDR2 as YFSETQ. The CDR3 sequence is 12 residues long. The CDR3 here is CASSLSGTAWFF. The CDR3 DNA reads as TGCGCCAGCAGCTTATCCGGGACGGCCTGGTTCTTC.

This chain uses TRBV2 with TRBJ1-6; D uncertain. In germline, CDR1 is SNHLY, CDR2 FYNNEI. This CDR3 contains 13 residues. Trimming pared 4 bases from V and 9 bases from J, leaving 10 bases between. CDR3 in DNA: TGTGCCAGCAGTGCGGGTTTGGGTTCACCCCTCCACTTT. Translated: CASSAGLGSPLHF.

CDR3 DNA: TGTGCCAGCAGTTTTTCTCCCTCGGCCCCCTACGAGCAGTACTTC. Residues: CASSFSPSAPYEQYF. This rearrangement joins TRBV27 to TRBJ2-7; D call uncertain. Germline CDR1 MNHEY, CDR2 SMNVEV (reference sequence). CDR3 length: 15 residues. V was clipped by 3 bases and J by 2 bases, with 14 bases between them.

There are a few counts of this clone. The chain links TRBV7-9 to TRBJ1-6; D gene ambiguous. Trimming took off 6 bases at V and 8 bases at J, with 14 bases between the two ends. Looked up from germline, CDR1 is SEHNR and CDR2 is FQNEAQ (reference sequence). CDR3 length: 14 residues. The CDR3 nucleotides are TGTGCCAGCAGGACCGGGGTTTCCTATTCACCCCTCCACTTT. This gives the protein CASRTGVSYSPLHF.

A few counts support this clone. The sample holds other DNA sequences that translate to the same CDR3. The chain uses TRBV6-2 or TRBV6-3 and TRBJ1-5; the D gene is possibly TRBD1 (6 bases). Trimming took 3 bases from V and 5 from J, leaving 14 bases between them. CDR1 MNHEY and CDR2 SVGEGT come from the germline V gene. There are 15 residues in the CDR3. The CDR3 loop is CASSYSGGRDQPQHF. The CDR3 DNA is TGTGCCAGCAGTTATTCGGGGGGGCGAGATCAGCCCCAGCATTTT.

The gene calls are TRBV7-6 and TRBJ2-3; D possibly corresponds to TRBD1 (5 bases). The germline V and J ends were trimmed by 5 bases and 0 bases, with 15 bases remaining between them. This CDR3 spans 16 amino acids. Germline V gene lookup returns CDR1 SGHVS and CDR2 FNYEAQ. CDR3 loop: CASSPRRGASTDTQYF. For the CDR3, the DNA is TGTGCCAGCAGCCCACGCCGTGGGGCTAGCACAGATACGCAGTATTTT.

The chain is built from TRBV7-2 and TRBJ2-1, with D uncertain. The V end lost 2 bases, the J end lost 4 bases, and 6 bases lay between the germline ends. This CDR3 is built from 13 residues. Looked up from germline, CDR1 is SGHTA and CDR2 is FQGNSA. CDR3 sequence reads: CASSLLTYNEQFF. The CDR3 DNA reads as TGTGCCAGCAGCTTACTAACTTACAATGAGCAGTTCTTC.

The chain recombines TRBV5-6 with TRBJ1-1; TRBD1 is a possible D gene (6 bases). V was cut by 4 bases and J by 0 bases, with 13 bases left in between. Germline V CDR1 and CDR2: SGHDT, YYEEEE. The CDR3 runs 15 residues. The CDR3 DNA follows: TGTGCCAGCAGCGCTCCGGGACAAATGAACACTGAAGCTTTCTTT. Protein sequence: CASSAPGQMNTEAFF. The variable domain in full, with the rest retrieved from reference TRBV5-6 and TRBJ1-1, is DAGVTQSPTHLIKTRGQQVTLRCSPKSGHDTVSWYQQALGQGPQFIFQYYEEEERQRGNFPDRFSGHQFPNYSSELNVNALLLGDSALYLCASSAPGQMNTEAFFGQGTRLTVV.

This clone has a single count. This chain connects TRBV28 to TRBJ1-1; no firm D call. Germline loops: CDR1 MDHEN, CDR2 SYDVKM. CDR3 size: 12 residues. The ends were cut back, 5 bases at V and 3 bases at J, with 7 bases in the middle. The CDR3: CASSLRDTEAFF. The CDR3 DNA reads TGTGCCAGCAGTCTACGGGACACTGAAGCTTTCTTT.

The chain combines TRBV18 with TRBJ1-3; tentatively, D is TRBD1 (5 bases). Germline V lookup: CDR1 KGHSH, CDR2 LQKENI. V was cut by 3 bases and J by 0 bases, with 9 bases left in between. The CDR3 is 15 amino acids. Here the CDR3 reads CASSPGGTSGNTIYF. The CDR3 DNA reads as TGTGCCAGCTCACCGGGAGGGACCTCTGGAAACACCATATATTTT.

The chain uses TRBV7-6 and TRBJ1-1, with D possibly matching TRBD1 (6 bases). The CDR3 totals 16 residues. Germline CDR1 reads SGHVS; CDR2 reads FNYEAQ. V was pared by 5 bases and J by 4 bases, with 20 bases between. CDR3 coding DNA: TGTGCCAGCAGCCGGTCGAGGCAGGGGACGGCCACTGAAGCTTTCTTT. Encoded protein: CASSRSRQGTATEAFF. Filled out from reference TRBV7-6 and TRBJ1-1, the complete variable domain reads GAGVSQSPRYKVTKRGQDVALRCDPISGHVSLYWYRQALGQGPEFLTYFNYEAQQDKSGLPNDRFSAERPEGSISTLTIQRTEQRDSAMYRCASSRSRQGTATEAFFGQGTRLTVV.

CDR3 in amino acids: CASSLYRGPYEQYF. DNA for the CDR3: TGCGCCAGCAGCTTGTACAGGGGTCCCTACGAGCAGTACTTC. V usage is TRBV5-1 and J usage is TRBJ2-7, with TRBD1 matching over 7 bases. CDR1 and CDR2 (germline): SGHRS, YFSETQ. Trimming removed 1 base from V and 2 bases from J; junction bases left unmatched: 3. This CDR3 is 14 amino acids long. Looking up the rest from reference TRBV5-1 and TRBJ2-7 gives the full variable domain: KAGVTQTPRYLIKTRGQQVTLSCSPISGHRSVSWYQQTPGQGLQFLFEYFSETQRNKGNFPGRFSGRQFSNSRSEMNVSTLELGDSALYLCASSLYRGPYEQYFGPGTRLTVT.

The gene calls are TRBV6-5 and TRBJ1-5; 7 positions agree with TRBD1. This CDR3 comprises 12 residues. V gave up 6 bases and J gave up 7 bases; unmatched junction bases: 3. In germline, CDR1 is MNHEY, CDR2 SVGAGI. The CDR3 is CASSDRAQPQHF. DNA for the CDR3: TGTGCCAGCAGCGACAGGGCCCAGCCCCAGCATTTT.

The rearrangement joins TRBV28 to TRBJ2-5, with 7 bases fitting TRBD1. CDR3 length: 15 residues. The germline CDR1 and CDR2 sequences are MDHEN and SYDVKM. V was pared by 6 bases and J by 3 bases, with 10 bases of the junction left unmatched. The CDR3 sequence: CASRSGQSFKETQYF. For the CDR3, the DNA is TGTGCCAGCAGATCGGGACAGTCCTTTAAAGAGACCCAGTACTTC.

The V and J genes are TRBV6-1 and TRBJ1-4; no clear D. CDR1 and CDR2 (germline): MNHNS, SASEGT. Trimming stripped 0 bases from V and 9 bases from J, with 2 bases between. The CDR3 loop spans 11 amino acids. The CDR3 loop reads CASSEAKKLFF. The CDR3 coding sequence is TGTGCCAGCAGTGAAGCGAAAAAACTGTTTTTT.

J is TRBJ1-6 and V is TRBV2, with D perhaps matching TRBD1 (5 bases). This CDR3 is built from 13 residues. Germline assignment: CDR1 SNHLY and CDR2 FYNNEI. V lost 6 bases and J lost 6, with 9 bases in between. The CDR3 DNA follows: TGTGCCAGCAGGGGGACGGTTAATTCACCCCTCCACTTT. This sequence encodes CASRGTVNSPLHF.

This clone was recorded once. The chain recombines TRBV6-6 with TRBJ1-2, with TRBD1 as a possible D gene (6 bases). This CDR3 region has 14 residues. V was pared by 7 bases and J by 5 bases, with 17 bases between. Germline V gives CDR1 MNHNY, CDR2 SVGAGI (reference sequence). The CDR3: CASTTQRGTYGYTF. The CDR3, as DNA: TGTGCCAGCACCACCCAGAGGGGGACATATGGCTACACCTTC.

The chain employs TRBV2 and TRBJ2-1; D might be TRBD2 (6 bases). The ends were cut back, 2 bases at V and 15 bases at J, with 17 bases in the middle. The CDR3 is 13 amino acids. Germline V gene data show CDR1 as SNHLY and CDR2 as FYNNEI. The CDR3 DNA reads as TGTGCCAGCAGTGAACCAACGCGGGGAGCACGGTTCTTC. It is translated as CASSEPTRGARFF.

The gene calls are TRBV19 and TRBJ1-1; 9 nucleotides match TRBD1. The length of the CDR3 is 12 residues. Trimming cost V 7 bases and J 7 bases; bases outside gene matches: 4. In germline, CDR1 is LNHDA, CDR2 SQIVND (reference sequence). Here the CDR3 reads CASNTTGGEAFF. The CDR3 DNA sequence: TGTGCCAGTAATACGACAGGGGGTGAAGCTTTCTTT.

The chain carries TRBV20-1 and TRBJ2-1; D unresolved. CDR3 size: 11 residues. The V gene lost 5 bases and the J gene lost 8 bases, with 10 bases spanning the gap. CDR1 DFQATT and CDR2 SNEGSKA come from the germline V gene (reference sequence). The CDR3 region is CSAYYGHEQFF. The CDR3 DNA is TGCAGTGCTTATTACGGGCATGAGCAGTTCTTC.

The chain combines TRBV18 with TRBJ2-1, with a tentative D call TRBD2 (6 bases). Germline V gene sequence: CDR1 KGHSH, CDR2 LQKENI. CDR3 length: 12 amino acids. Trimming cost V 3 bases and J 9 bases, with 9 bases left between them. The CDR3 here is CASSPSRGEQFF. The CDR3 nucleotides read TGTGCCAGCTCACCCTCGCGGGGTGAGCAGTTCTTC.

The genes are TRBV10-2 and TRBJ1-5, with D maybe TRBD1 (6 bases). This CDR3 is 14 amino acids long. Germline CDR1 and CDR2: WSHSY and SAAADI. V was cut by 3 bases and J by 6 bases, with 12 bases left in between. The CDR3 loop is CASSDPDRSQPQHF. The CDR3 coding sequence is TGCGCCAGCAGTGATCCGGACAGAAGTCAGCCCCAGCATTTT.

This clone was counted once. V gene TRBV27 combines with J gene TRBJ1-5; D perhaps matches TRBD1 (5 bases). The length of the CDR3 is 13 residues. The germline CDR1 and CDR2 sequences are MNHEY and SMNVEV (reference sequence). The V end lost 8 bases, the J end lost 2 bases, and 10 bases lay between the germline ends. CDR3 sequence reads: CASRTGGNQPQHF. In DNA form, the CDR3 reads TGTGCCAGCCGAACAGGAGGCAATCAGCCCCAGCATTTT.